This record covers a single T cell receptor beta chain. The antigen is undetermined. The CDR3 is 15 residues long. Per the germline V gene, CDR1 is MNHEY and CDR2 is SVGAGI. Losses at the gene ends were 0 bases for V and 0 bases for J; bases not matched to a gene: 2. Per individual sample, total RNA of at least 5.5 micrograms was extracted. The sample comes from a study of blood T cells in healthy people across ages. Study outcomes and limitations: For the donors, CMV status was unknown and possibly confounded expanded clonotype changes. Getting older went along with TCR beta diversity per million T cells dropping roughly linearly.

Together with a sample-barcoded 5' primer, a J-beta primer mix was included in a second PCR lasting roughly 6 to 12 cycles. Each cDNA molecule carried a tag from a template-switch adaptor that contained 12 random nucleotides. From the 5' RACE reads, TCRdb called clonotypes with MiXCR, one entry per CDR3 protein. Among over 550,000 distinct CDR3 sequences listed, under 30% were seen once. This clonotype was sampled from a woman aged 80 or older in good health. The sequenced material came from blood. The V and J genes are TRBV6-5 and TRBJ2-7; 7 bases are a match to TRBD1. CDR3 sequence reads: CASSYSGDSSYEQYF. CDR3 sequence (DNA): TGTGCCAGCAGTTACTCCGGGGACAGCTCCTACGAGCAGTACTTC.